The 4 T cell receptor beta chains presented below share a single source sample, sequenced in a study of PD-L1 blockade in urothelial cancer. Libraries were prepared by immunoSEQ multiplex PCR; TCRdb keeps only in-frame clonotypes and omits some of them. The sample consists of 70,000 to 80,000 clones, around 85% of them appearing once. Time point defined: pretreatment peripheral blood. Sample: PBMCs, taken around atezolizumab (anti-PD-L1) treatment. These TCRs come from a middle-aged man with urothelial cancer.

The chain couples TRBV27 to TRBJ2-7, with a possible D match to TRBD1 (6 bases). The CDR3 covers 16 residues. From germline, CDR1 is MNHEY and CDR2 SMNVEV (reference sequence). V was cut by 7 bases and J by 1 base, with 20 bases left in between. DNA for the CDR3: TGTGCCAGCAAATCCCTTTTGGACAGTTCTTCCTACGAGCAGTACTTC. It codes for CASKSLLDSSSYEQYF.

This sequence joins TRBV2 and TRBJ2-7, with D perhaps TRBD2 (5 bases). Trimming stripped 3 bases from V and 0 bases from J, with 12 bases between. This CDR3 spans 15 amino acids. Germline V CDR1 and CDR2: SNHLY, FYNNEI. CDR3 protein: CASSDGPRGSYEQYF. The CDR3 DNA reads TGTGCCAGCAGTGATGGGCCTCGGGGCTCCTACGAGCAGTACTTC.

The chain uses TRBV7-2 and TRBJ2-2, with D perhaps TRBD2 (7 bases). CDR3 length: 14 amino acids. V lost 7 bases, J lost 5 bases, and 14 bases lay in between. Germline CDR1 SGHTA, CDR2 FQGNSA. Here the CDR3 DNA reads TGTGCCAGCACACCGGGGAGGGGGACCGGGGAGCTGTTTTTT. Its translation is CASTPGRGTGELFF.

The V gene is TRBV25-1, the J gene TRBJ1-3; the match to TRBD1 covers 8 bases. J gave up 6 bases and V 5 bases, and 3 bases lay outside the gene matches. Germline CDR1 reads MGHDK; CDR2 reads SYGVNS. CDR3 length: 13 amino acids. CDR3 nucleotide sequence: TGTGCCAGCAGTCGGACAGGGAAAAACACCATATATTTT. The encoded protein is CASSRTGKNTIYF.